The next 27 T cell receptor beta chains were all read from a single sample in a study of T cells in Graves' hyperthyroidism and ophthalmopathy. TCR beta CDR3 regions were amplified from RNA. Initially, a first-round RT-PCR of the TCR CDR3 employed the HTBI primer set. TCRdb re-called the multiplex PCR reads through MiXCR, storing one row per CDR3 protein. In the table there are hundreds of thousands of distinct CDR3 sequences, 13% to 15% of which are singletons. The sequenced sample was blood. The origin of the receptors is a woman under 30 with Graves' hyperthyroidism.

This clonotype was observed many times. The chain is built from TRBV30 and TRBJ2-7, with 7 bases aligning to TRBD2. V gave up 4 bases and J gave up 0 bases; unmatched junction bases: 9. This CDR3 is 15 amino acids long. Per germline, CDR1 GTSNPN and CDR2 SVGIG (reference sequence). CDR3 sequence (DNA): TGTGCCTGGACACCGGGCGGGAGACCCTCCTACGAGCAGTACTTC. Translation: CAWTPGGRPSYEQYF.

J is TRBJ1-4 and V is TRBV4-1; D remains unclear. The germline gives CDR1 MGHRA, CDR2 YSYEKL. The CDR3 spans 15 residues. The ends were cut back, 0 bases at V and 6 bases at J, with 11 bases in the middle. The CDR3 DNA reads as TGCGCCAGCAGCCAAGATCTGGGATTGGATGAAAAACTGTTTTTT. This codes for CASSQDLGLDEKLFF.

This clonotype was seen only a few times. This chain links TRBV4-1 with TRBJ2-1, with D possibly being TRBD1 (5 bases). Trimming left V 0 bases short and J 1 base short, with 13 bases between. The CDR3 totals 17 residues. Germline lookup yields CDR1 MGHRA and CDR2 YSYEKL. DNA for the CDR3: TGCGCCAGCAGCCAAGAAGACCCACGGACATCCTACAATGAGCAGTTCTTC. Translation gives CASSQEDPRTSYNEQFF.

This clonotype was found many times. This sequence joins TRBV28 and TRBJ1-2; D not certain. Germline CDR1 is MDHEN and CDR2 is SYDVKM. The CDR3 totals 17 residues. V was cut by 5 bases and J by 5 bases, with 24 bases left in between. CDR3 DNA sequence: TGTGCCAGCAGTCCGGAAACCTCAGTGACGAGGGATTATGGCTACACCTTC. Translating it yields CASSPETSVTRDYGYTF.

Note on this clonotype: Compared with germline, one end of the junction differs, possibly owing to a read error. The chain employs TRBV6-5 and TRBJ2-2; 7 bases align to TRBD2. The germline V gene has CDR1 MNHEY and CDR2 SVGAGI. This CDR3 region has 15 residues. The CDR3, as DNA: TGTGCCAGCGGTTACCTGGGACTAAACACCGGGGAGCTGTTTTTT. This encodes CASGYLGLNTGELFF.

This clonotype has a handful of counts. V and J are TRBV6-6 and TRBJ1-5, with 9 bases identical to TRBD1. From germline, CDR1 is MNHNY and CDR2 SVGAGI (reference sequence). With 2 bases clipped from V and 3 bases from J, the junction kept 5 bases outside the gene matches. The CDR3 spans 16 residues. Written as DNA, the CDR3 is TGTGCCAGCAGTTACGCCGGGACAGGGCTCAATCAGCCCCAGCATTTT. The encoded protein is CASSYAGTGLNQPQHF.

This clonotype has just a few counts. The chain employs TRBV7-9 and TRBJ2-2, with 7 bases that match TRBD2. V was clipped by 1 base and J by 13 bases; unmatched bases: 3. The V gene's germline CDR1 is SEHNR and CDR2 FQNEAQ (reference sequence). The CDR3 contains 12 residues. CDR3 DNA sequence: TGTGCCAGCAGCTTAGACCGGACTAGGCTGTTTTTT. Protein product: CASSLDRTRLFF.

A remark on this clonotype: This clone may be a read error of a much larger clone one base away. V gene TRBV5-6 combines with J gene TRBJ2-6; the match to TRBD1 covers 7 bases. CDR1 is SGHDT, CDR2 YYEEEE, per germline. The CDR3 is made up of 13 amino acids. CDR3 nucleotide sequence: TGTGCCAGCGTGCGGCAGGGGGTCAACGTCCTGACTTTC. This codes for CASVRQGVNVLTF.

This clonotype was found many times. This CDR3 reads CASSYLLAGVPYNEQFF. CDR3 nucleotide sequence: TGTGCCAGCAGTTACCTCCTAGCGGGAGTTCCCTACAATGAGCAGTTCTTC. The chain carries TRBV6-2 or TRBV6-3 and TRBJ2-1; 10 nucleotides match TRBD2. Germline-derived CDR1 and CDR2 are MNHEY and SVGEGT. J was trimmed by 2 bases and V by 2 bases; bases with no gene match: 6. The CDR3 is made up of 17 amino acids.

The chain has TRBV30 and TRBJ2-5; 10 positions match TRBD1. Germline trimming cut 8 bases from V and 4 bases from J; bases unmatched to any gene: 13. Per germline, CDR1 GTSNPN and CDR2 SVGIG (reference sequence). This CDR3 is built from 15 residues. The CDR3: CARTKGQGRAETQYF. The CDR3, as DNA: TGTGCCCGAACTAAGGGACAGGGGAGAGCAGAGACCCAGTACTTC.

This clonotype was seen a handful of times. This chain connects TRBV19 to TRBJ2-7; 10 bases align to TRBD1. Germline CDR1 is LNHDA and CDR2 is SQIVND (reference sequence). The CDR3 is 16 amino acids. The ends lost 5 bases at V and 4 bases at J; junction bases unmatched: 11. The CDR3, as DNA: TGTGCCAGTAGTCCGATAGGGACAGGGGATATGTACGAGCAGTACTTC. Its translation: CASSPIGTGDMYEQYF. Drawing the rest from reference TRBV19 and TRBJ2-7, the complete variable domain is DGGITQSPKYLFRKEGQNVTLSCEQNLNHDAMYWYRQDPGQGLRLIYYSQIVNDFQKGDIAEGYSVSREKKESFPLTVTSAQKNPTAFYLCASSPIGTGDMYEQYFGPGTRLTVT.

This rearrangement joins TRBV9 to TRBJ1-6, with a possible D match to TRBD1 (6 bases). V shed 4 bases and J shed 9 bases, with 23 bases lying between them. The germline CDR1 and CDR2 sequences are SGDLS and YYNGEE. This CDR3 contains 17 residues. This CDR3 reads CASSPRGGAVPGSPLHF. CDR3 in DNA: TGTGCCAGCAGCCCCCGGGGGGGCGCGGTCCCCGGTTCACCCCTCCACTTT.

This clonotype was counted between two and nine times. A clone one base away is much larger, so this may be a read error. The rearrangement joins TRBV12-3 or TRBV12-4 to TRBJ1-2; D is unresolved. The CDR3 loop spans 11 amino acids. V was trimmed by 3 bases and J by 4 bases, leaving 3 bases between them. CDR3 amino acids: CASSLIYGYTF. The CDR3 DNA follows: TGTGCCAGCAGTTTGATCTATGGCTACACCTTC.

CDR3 amino acids: CASRPGTNSPLHF. CDR3 DNA: TGTGCCAGTAGACCCGGGACCAATTCACCCCTCCACTTT. This chain links TRBV19 with TRBJ1-6, with TRBD1 as a possible D gene (5 bases). CDR1 is LNHDA, CDR2 SQIVND, per germline (reference sequence). The V end lost 6 bases, the J end lost 7 bases, and 10 bases lay between the germline ends. The CDR3 has 13 residues.

This clonotype was recorded many times. This chain joins TRBV7-8 and TRBJ2-7, with 10 positions matching TRBD2. After removal of 2 bases from V and 6 bases from J, the junction contained 10 bases not matched to a gene. The CDR3 covers 16 residues. Germline values: CDR1 SGHVS, CDR2 FQNEAQ. CDR3 sequence: CASSLSSWLAGVEQYF. CDR3 bases: TGTGCCAGCAGCTTAAGTAGCTGGCTAGCGGGAGTCGAGCAGTACTTC.

This clonotype was detected only a few times. V gene TRBV27 combines with J gene TRBJ2-1; TRBD1 is a possible D gene (6 bases). This CDR3 is 17 amino acids long. Germline CDR1 and CDR2: MNHEY and SMNVEV (reference sequence). V was trimmed by 1 base and J by 0 bases, leaving 13 bases between them. CDR3 DNA: TGTGCCAGCAGTTTATACGGACAGACCCGCTCCTACAATGAGCAGTTCTTC. Protein sequence: CASSLYGQTRSYNEQFF.

This clonotype was counted ten times or more. The chain joins TRBV7-2 to TRBJ2-7; 8 bases map to TRBD2. The CDR3 runs to 16 residues. Germline assignment: CDR1 SGHTA and CDR2 FQGNSA. Trimming took 1 base from V and 6 from J; bases not matched to a gene: 11. The CDR3 sequence is CASSLEGLALRGEQYF. The CDR3 bases are TGTGCCAGCAGCTTAGAAGGACTAGCCCTCCGGGGCGAGCAGTACTTC.

This clonotype showed up many times. The genes are TRBV7-9 and TRBJ2-2; 8 bases fit TRBD2. Germline CDR1 SEHNR, CDR2 FQNEAQ (reference sequence). Trimming removed 5 bases from V and 2 bases from J; junction bases left unmatched: 7. The length of the CDR3 is 16 residues. The CDR3 spells CASSRIAGYNTGELFF. CDR3 sequence (DNA): TGTGCCAGCAGCCGTATAGCGGGGTACAACACCGGGGAGCTGTTTTTT.

The chain has TRBV25-1 and TRBJ2-2, with D perhaps TRBD2 (5 bases). Germline CDR1 MGHDK, CDR2 SYGVNS. CDR3 length: 14 residues. Trimming pared 8 bases from V and 4 bases from J, leaving 14 bases between. The CDR3 region is CASSRAGATGELFF. The DNA for the CDR3 is TGTGCCAGCTCCCGGGCGGGTGCCACCGGGGAGCTGTTTTTT.

This clonotype was picked up a small number of times. This chain joins TRBV28 and TRBJ1-4; 9 bases align to TRBD1. CDR1 is MDHEN, CDR2 SYDVKM, per germline. The CDR3 has 14 residues. The V and J ends lost 6 bases and 5 bases, in that order; junction bases with no gene match: 4. CDR3 sequence: CASSGTGLNEKLFF. The DNA of the CDR3 is TGTGCCAGCAGCGGGACAGGGCTCAATGAAAAACTGTTTTTT.

CDR3: CASSSMGPRDEQYF. CDR3 DNA sequence: TGTGCCAGCAGCTCAATGGGGCCAAGGGACGAGCAGTACTTC. The rearrangement links TRBV7-3 to TRBJ2-7; perhaps TRBD1 as D (5 bases). This CDR3 spans 14 amino acids. Trimming pared 4 bases from V and 5 bases from J, leaving 15 bases between. The V gene's germline CDR1 is SGHTA and CDR2 FQGTGA.

V and J are TRBV28 and TRBJ2-1; 9 nucleotides align to TRBD1. Trimming removed 6 bases from V and 6 bases from J; junction bases left unmatched: 6. This CDR3 contains 14 residues. Germline loops: CDR1 MDHEN, CDR2 SYDVKM. CDR3 amino acids: CASRVGTGPNEQFF. The CDR3 DNA reads TGTGCCAGCAGGGTAGGGACAGGGCCCAATGAGCAGTTCTTC.

This clonotype was seen repeatedly, ten times or more. This chain links TRBV29-1 with TRBJ1-4; TRBD1 agrees at 7 bases. Trimming at V came to 7 bases and at J to 5 bases, leaving 7 bases not matched to a gene. CDR1 is SQVTM and CDR2 is ANQGSEA in the germline V gene. The CDR3 length is 13 residues. The CDR3: CSGRGTVNEKLFF. CDR3 DNA: TGCAGCGGTAGAGGGACAGTGAATGAAAAACTGTTTTTT.

There are a few counts of this clonotype. The rearrangement uses TRBV7-8 and TRBJ2-5, with TRBD1 matching over 8 bases. Germline V CDR1 and CDR2: SGHVS, FQNEAQ. The CDR3 totals 13 residues. Unmatched junction bases numbered 4, after V lost 5 bases and J lost 5 bases. CDR3 in DNA: TGTGCCAGCAGCAGACAGGGGATGGAGACCCAGTACTTC. As protein: CASSRQGMETQYF.

This clonotype has at least ten counts. V is TRBV6-1 and J is TRBJ2-1, with 7 bases that match TRBD2. V lost 6 bases and J lost 8; bases outside the gene matches: 10. From germline, CDR1 is MNHNS and CDR2 SASEGT. This CDR3 has 14 residues. CDR3 residues: CASSEQSGIDEQFF. CDR3 nucleotides: TGTGCCAGCAGCGAACAAAGCGGGATCGATGAGCAGTTCTTC.

The sample holds many counts of this clonotype. This chain joins TRBV11-2 and TRBJ2-7; 7 bases map to TRBD2. The germline CDR1 and CDR2 sequences are SGHAT and FQNNGV. V was pared by 5 bases and J by 5 bases, with 6 bases of the junction left unmatched. This CDR3 has 13 amino acids. The CDR3 DNA reads as TGTGCCAGCAGCGCGCGGGGGTTGGACGAGCAGTACTTC. The encoded protein is CASSARGLDEQYF. Combining the CDR3 with reference TRBV11-2 and TRBJ2-7 gives the whole variable domain EAGVAQSPRYKIIEKRQSVAFWCNPISGHATLYWYQQILGQGPKLLIQFQNNGVVDDSQLPKDRFSAERLKGVDSTLKIQPAKLEDSAVYLCASSARGLDEQYFGPGTRLTVT.

This clonotype has only a few counts. V usage is TRBV4-1 and J usage is TRBJ2-1; TRBD2 might be the D (6 bases). V lost 3 bases to trimming and J lost 0 bases, with 12 bases between them. This CDR3 contains 16 residues. Germline CDR1 and CDR2: MGHRA and YSYEKL. CDR3 protein: CASSHRDGSSYNEQFF. For the CDR3, the DNA is TGCGCCAGCAGCCATAGGGACGGGAGCTCCTACAATGAGCAGTTCTTC.